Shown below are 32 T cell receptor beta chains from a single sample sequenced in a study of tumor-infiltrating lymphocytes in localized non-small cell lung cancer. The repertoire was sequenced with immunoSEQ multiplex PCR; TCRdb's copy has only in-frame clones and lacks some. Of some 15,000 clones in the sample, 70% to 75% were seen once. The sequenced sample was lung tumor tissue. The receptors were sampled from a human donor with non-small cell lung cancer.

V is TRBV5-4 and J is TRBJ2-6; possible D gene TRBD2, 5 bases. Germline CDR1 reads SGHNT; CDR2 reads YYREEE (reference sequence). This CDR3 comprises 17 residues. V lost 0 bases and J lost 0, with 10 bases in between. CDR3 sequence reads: CASSLGGPFSGANVLTF. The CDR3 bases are TGTGCCAGCAGCTTGGGAGGGCCCTTCTCTGGGGCCAACGTCCTGACTTTC.

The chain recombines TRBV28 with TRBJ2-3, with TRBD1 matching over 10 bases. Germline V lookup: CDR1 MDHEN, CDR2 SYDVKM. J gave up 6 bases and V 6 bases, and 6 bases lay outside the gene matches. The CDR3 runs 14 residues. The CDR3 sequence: CASSLDRGLDTQYF. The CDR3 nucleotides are TGTGCCAGCAGCCTCGACAGGGGGCTGGATACGCAGTATTTT.

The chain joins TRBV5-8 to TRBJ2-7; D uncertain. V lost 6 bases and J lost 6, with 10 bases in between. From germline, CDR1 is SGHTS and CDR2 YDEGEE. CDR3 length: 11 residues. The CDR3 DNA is TGTGCCAGCACCCGAGCGAGCGAGCAGTACTTC. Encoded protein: CASTRASEQYF.

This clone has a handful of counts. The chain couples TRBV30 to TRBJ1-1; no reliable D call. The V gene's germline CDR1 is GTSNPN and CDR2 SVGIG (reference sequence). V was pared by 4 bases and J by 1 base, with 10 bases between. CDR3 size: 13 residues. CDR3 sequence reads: CAWKRIENTEAFF. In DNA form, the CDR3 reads TGTGCCTGGAAGCGTATAGAGAACACTGAAGCTTTCTTT.

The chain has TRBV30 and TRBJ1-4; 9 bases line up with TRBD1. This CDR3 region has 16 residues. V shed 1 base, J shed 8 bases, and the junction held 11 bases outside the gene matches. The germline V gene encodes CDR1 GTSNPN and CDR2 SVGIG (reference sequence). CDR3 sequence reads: CAWSGTGDTLNEKLFF. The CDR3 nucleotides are TGTGCCTGGAGTGGGACAGGGGACACCCTAAACGAAAAACTGTTTTTT.

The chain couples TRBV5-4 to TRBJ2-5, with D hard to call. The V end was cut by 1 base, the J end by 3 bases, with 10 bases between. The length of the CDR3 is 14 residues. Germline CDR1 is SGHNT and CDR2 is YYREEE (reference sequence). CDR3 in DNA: TGTGCCAGCAGCTTGAGGACGGTAAAAGAGACCCAGTACTTC. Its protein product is CASSLRTVKETQYF.

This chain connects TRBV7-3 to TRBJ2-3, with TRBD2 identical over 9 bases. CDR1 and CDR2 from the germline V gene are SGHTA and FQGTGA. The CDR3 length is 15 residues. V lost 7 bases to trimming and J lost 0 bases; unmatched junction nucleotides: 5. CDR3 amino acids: CASTLAGTSTDTQYF. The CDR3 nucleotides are TGTGCCAGCACCCTAGCGGGAACTAGCACAGATACGCAGTATTTT.

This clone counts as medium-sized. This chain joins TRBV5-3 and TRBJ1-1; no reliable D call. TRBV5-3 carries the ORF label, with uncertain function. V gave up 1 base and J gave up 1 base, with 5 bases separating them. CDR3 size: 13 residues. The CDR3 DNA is TGTGCCAGAAGCTTGCTCGGGAACACTGAAGCTTTCTTT. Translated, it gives CARSLLGNTEAFF.

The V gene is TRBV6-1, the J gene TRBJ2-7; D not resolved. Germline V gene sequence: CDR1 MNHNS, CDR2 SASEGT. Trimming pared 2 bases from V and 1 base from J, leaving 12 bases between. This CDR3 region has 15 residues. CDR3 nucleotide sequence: TGTGCCAGCAGTGAACGGGCACAGTGGTCCTACGAGCAGTACTTC. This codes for CASSERAQWSYEQYF.

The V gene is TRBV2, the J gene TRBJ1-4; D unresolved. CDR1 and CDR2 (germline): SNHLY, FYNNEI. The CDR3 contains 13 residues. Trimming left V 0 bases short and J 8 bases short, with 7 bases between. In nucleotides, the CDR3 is TGTGCCAGCAGTGAAGCACGATGGGAAAAACTGTTTTTT. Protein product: CASSEARWEKLFF.

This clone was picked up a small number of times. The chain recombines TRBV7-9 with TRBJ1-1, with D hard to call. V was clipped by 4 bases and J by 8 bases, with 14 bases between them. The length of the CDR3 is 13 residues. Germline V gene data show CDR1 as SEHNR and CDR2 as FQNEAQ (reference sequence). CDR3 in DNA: TGTGCCAGCAGCTCGCCACAGTCAATGGAAGCTTTCTTT. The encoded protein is CASSSPQSMEAFF.

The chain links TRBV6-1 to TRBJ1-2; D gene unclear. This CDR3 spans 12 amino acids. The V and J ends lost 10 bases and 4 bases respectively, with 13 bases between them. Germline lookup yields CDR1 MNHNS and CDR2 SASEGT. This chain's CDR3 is CATRERGYGYTF. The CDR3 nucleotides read TGTGCCACCAGAGAGCGTGGCTATGGCTACACCTTC.

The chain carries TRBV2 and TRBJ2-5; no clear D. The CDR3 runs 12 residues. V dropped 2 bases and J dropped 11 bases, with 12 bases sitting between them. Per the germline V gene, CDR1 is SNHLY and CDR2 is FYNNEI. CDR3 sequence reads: CASSESNVVQYF. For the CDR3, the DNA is TGTGCCAGCAGTGAATCCAACGTTGTGCAGTACTTC.

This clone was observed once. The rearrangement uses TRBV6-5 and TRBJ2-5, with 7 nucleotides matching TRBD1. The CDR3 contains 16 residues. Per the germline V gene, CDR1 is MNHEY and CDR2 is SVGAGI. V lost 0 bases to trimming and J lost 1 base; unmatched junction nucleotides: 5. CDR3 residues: CASSYSTRDSQETQYF. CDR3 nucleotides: TGTGCCAGCAGTTACTCAACCCGGGACAGCCAAGAGACCCAGTACTTC.

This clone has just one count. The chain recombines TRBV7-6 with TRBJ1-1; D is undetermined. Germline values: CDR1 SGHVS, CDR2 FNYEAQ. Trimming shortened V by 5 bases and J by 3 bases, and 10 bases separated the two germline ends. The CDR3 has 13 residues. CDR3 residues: CASSPDQYTEAFF. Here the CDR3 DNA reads TGTGCCAGCAGCCCCGATCAATACACTGAAGCTTTCTTT.

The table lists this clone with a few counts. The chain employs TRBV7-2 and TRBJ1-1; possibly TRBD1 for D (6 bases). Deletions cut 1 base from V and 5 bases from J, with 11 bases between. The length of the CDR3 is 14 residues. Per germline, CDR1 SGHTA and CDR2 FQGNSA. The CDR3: CASSLDQGSTEAFF. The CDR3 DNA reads TGTGCCAGCAGCTTAGATCAGGGGAGTACTGAAGCTTTCTTT.

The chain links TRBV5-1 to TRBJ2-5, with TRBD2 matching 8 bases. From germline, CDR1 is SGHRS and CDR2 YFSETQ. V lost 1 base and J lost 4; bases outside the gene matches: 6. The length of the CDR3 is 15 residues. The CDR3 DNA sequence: TGCGCCAGCAGCTTGAGCACTAGCGGAATAGAGACCCAGTACTTC. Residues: CASSLSTSGIETQYF.

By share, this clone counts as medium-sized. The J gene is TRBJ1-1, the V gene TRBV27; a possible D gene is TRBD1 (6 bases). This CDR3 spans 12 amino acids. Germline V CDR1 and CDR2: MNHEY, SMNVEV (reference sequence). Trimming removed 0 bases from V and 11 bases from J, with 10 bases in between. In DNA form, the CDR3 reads TGTGCCAGCAGTTTATCAAGGGGGAAGGCTTTCTTT. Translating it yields CASSLSRGKAFF.

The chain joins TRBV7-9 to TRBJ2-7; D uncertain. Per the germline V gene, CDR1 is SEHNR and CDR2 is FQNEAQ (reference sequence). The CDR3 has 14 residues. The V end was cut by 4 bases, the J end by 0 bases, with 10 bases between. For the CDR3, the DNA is TGTGCCAGCAGCTCTAACAGTATCTCCTACGAGCAGTACTTC. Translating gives CASSSNSISYEQYF.

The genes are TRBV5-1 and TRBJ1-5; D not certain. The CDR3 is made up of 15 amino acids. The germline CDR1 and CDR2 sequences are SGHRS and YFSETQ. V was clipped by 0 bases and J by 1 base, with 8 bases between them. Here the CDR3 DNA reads TGCGCCAGCAGCTTGGAGGGCGCGAGCAATCAGCCCCAGCATTTT. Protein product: CASSLEGASNQPQHF.

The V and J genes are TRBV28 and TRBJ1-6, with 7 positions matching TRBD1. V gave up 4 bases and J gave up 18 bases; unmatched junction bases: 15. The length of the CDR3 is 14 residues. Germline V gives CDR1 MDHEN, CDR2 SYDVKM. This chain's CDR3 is CASSSPGQTQQGHF. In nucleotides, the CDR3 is TGTGCCAGCAGTTCTCCGGGACAGACCCAACAAGGCCACTTT.

The CDR3 DNA follows: TGTGCCAGCAGCTTAGTCGCAGGGGTTTCCGAGCAGTACTTC. It specifies CASSLVAGVSEQYF. The rearrangement links TRBV7-9 to TRBJ2-7; tentatively, D is TRBD1 (6 bases). V shed 1 base and J shed 6 bases, with 13 bases lying between them. This CDR3 contains 14 residues. Germline V gene sequence: CDR1 SEHNR, CDR2 FQNEAQ (reference sequence).

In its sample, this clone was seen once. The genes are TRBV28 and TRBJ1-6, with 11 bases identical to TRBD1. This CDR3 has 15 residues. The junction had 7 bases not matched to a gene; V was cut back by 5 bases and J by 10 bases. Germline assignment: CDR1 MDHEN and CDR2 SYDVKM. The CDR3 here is CASSVSGTGGSPLHF. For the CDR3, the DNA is TGTGCCAGCAGTGTCTCCGGGACAGGGGGATCACCCCTCCACTTT.

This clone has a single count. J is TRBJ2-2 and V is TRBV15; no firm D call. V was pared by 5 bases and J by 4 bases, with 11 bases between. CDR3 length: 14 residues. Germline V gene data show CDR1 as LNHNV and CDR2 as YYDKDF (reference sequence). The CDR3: CATSLGLTTGELFF. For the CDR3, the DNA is TGTGCCACCAGCCTAGGTCTGACCACCGGGGAGCTGTTTTTT.

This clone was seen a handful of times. In nucleotides, the CDR3 is TGTGCCTGGTCTAGGGGCCCTCCGTATGGCTACACCTTC. Encoded protein: CAWSRGPPYGYTF. The J gene is TRBJ1-2, the V gene TRBV30; TRBD1 is a possible D gene (5 bases). The V end was cut by 5 bases, the J end by 5 bases, with 15 bases between. The germline CDR1 and CDR2 sequences are GTSNPN and SVGIG (reference sequence). The CDR3 loop spans 13 amino acids.

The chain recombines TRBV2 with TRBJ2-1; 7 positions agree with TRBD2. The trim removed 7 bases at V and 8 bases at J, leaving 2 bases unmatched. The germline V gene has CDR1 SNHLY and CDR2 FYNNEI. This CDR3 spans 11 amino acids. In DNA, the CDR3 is TGTGCCAGCACTGGGGGGGATGAGCAGTTCTTC. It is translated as CASTGGDEQFF.

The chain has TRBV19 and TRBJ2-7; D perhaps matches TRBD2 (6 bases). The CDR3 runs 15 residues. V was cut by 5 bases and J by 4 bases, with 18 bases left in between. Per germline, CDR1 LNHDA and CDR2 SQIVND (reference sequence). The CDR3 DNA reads TGTGCCAGTAGTCCGGGAGAACCTTCAGGGTACGAGCAGTACTTC. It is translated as CASSPGEPSGYEQYF.

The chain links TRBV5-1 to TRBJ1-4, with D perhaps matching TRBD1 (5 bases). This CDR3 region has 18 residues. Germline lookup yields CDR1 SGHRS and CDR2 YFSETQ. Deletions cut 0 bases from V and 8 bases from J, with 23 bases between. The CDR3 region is CASSLVLAMGGSGEKLFF. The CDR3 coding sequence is TGCGCCAGCAGCTTGGTGCTGGCAATGGGGGGGTCCGGAGAAAAACTGTTTTTT.

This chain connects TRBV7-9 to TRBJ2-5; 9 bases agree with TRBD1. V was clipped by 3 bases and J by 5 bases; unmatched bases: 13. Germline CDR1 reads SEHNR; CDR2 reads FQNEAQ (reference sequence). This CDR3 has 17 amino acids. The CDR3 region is CASSFNTGTGNGETQYF. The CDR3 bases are TGTGCCAGCAGCTTTAACACCGGGACAGGGAACGGGGAGACCCAGTACTTC.

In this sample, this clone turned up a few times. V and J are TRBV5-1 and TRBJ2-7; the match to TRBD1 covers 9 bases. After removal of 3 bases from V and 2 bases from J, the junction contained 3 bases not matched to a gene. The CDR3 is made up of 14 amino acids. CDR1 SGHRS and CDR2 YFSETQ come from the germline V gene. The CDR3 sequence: CASSWGTGTYEQYF. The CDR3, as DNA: TGCGCCAGCAGCTGGGGGACAGGGACCTACGAGCAGTACTTC. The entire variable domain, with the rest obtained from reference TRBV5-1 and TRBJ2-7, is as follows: KAGVTQTPRYLIKTRGQQVTLSCSPISGHRSVSWYQQTPGQGLQFLFEYFSETQRNKGNFPGRFSGRQFSNSRSEMNVSTLELGDSALYLCASSWGTGTYEQYFGPGTRLTVT.

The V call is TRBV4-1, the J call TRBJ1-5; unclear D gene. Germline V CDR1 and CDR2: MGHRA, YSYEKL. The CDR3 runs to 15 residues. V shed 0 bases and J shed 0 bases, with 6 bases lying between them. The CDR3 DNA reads TGCGCCAGCAGCCAAGATCAAGGTAGCAATCAGCCCCAGCATTTT. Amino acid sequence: CASSQDQGSNQPQHF.

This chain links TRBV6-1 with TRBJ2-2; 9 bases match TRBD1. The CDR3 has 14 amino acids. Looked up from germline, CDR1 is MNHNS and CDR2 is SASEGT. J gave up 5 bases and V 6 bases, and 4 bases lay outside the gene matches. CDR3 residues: CASRFGTGTGELFF. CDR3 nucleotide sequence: TGTGCCAGCAGGTTCGGGACAGGGACCGGGGAGCTGTTTTTT.